The 15 T cell receptor beta chains below all came from one sample that was sequenced in a study of blood T cell dynamics during melanoma immunotherapy. Stated time point: pre-treatment baseline. TCRdb keeps only in-frame clones here, not all; method: immunoSEQ multiplex PCR. The profile shows about 6,300 clones, about nine tenths of them singletons. The input for sequencing was cell-free DNA from blood, taken from a patient treated with checkpoint blockade. Receptor source: a human donor with melanoma.

There are a few counts of this clone. This chain links TRBV21-1 with TRBJ2-2; no DNA check was done on the table's D call, TRBD1. TRBV21-1 is labeled a pseudogene. The CDR3 covers 14 residues. The CDR3 here is CASSGGGLTGELFF. For the CDR3, the DNA is TGTGCCAGCAGTGGTGGTGGCTTGACCGGGGAGCTGTTTTTT.

The CDR3: CASSNKDRGFHEQYF. DNA of the CDR3: TGTGCCAGCAGCAATAAGGACAGGGGGTTCCACGAGCAGTACTTC. The chain is built from TRBV7-9 and TRBJ2-7; 10 positions match TRBD1. The junction had 9 bases not matched to a gene; V was cut back by 5 bases and J by 5 bases. Germline CDR1 and CDR2: SEHNR and FQNEAQ (reference sequence). The CDR3 sequence is 15 residues long. The entire variable domain, with the rest obtained from reference TRBV7-9 and TRBJ2-7, is as follows: DTGVSQNPRHKITKRGQNVTFRCDPISEHNRLYWYRQTLGQGPEFLTYFQNEAQLEKSRLLSDRFSAERPKGSFSTLEIQRTEQGDSAMYLCASSNKDRGFHEQYFGPGTRLTVT.

The chain links TRBV4-1 to TRBJ2-7; tentatively, D is TRBD2 (5 bases). Per germline, CDR1 MGHRA and CDR2 YSYEKL. The V gene lost 4 bases and the J gene lost 2 bases, with 21 bases spanning the gap. The CDR3 has 17 amino acids. CDR3 in amino acids: CASSRQTGGLGTYEQYF. DNA for the CDR3: TGCGCCAGCAGCCGCCAAACCGGCGGGCTAGGGACCTACGAGCAGTACTTC.

This clone was counted a single time. This rearrangement joins TRBV7-2 to TRBJ2-6; D possibly corresponds to TRBD2 (6 bases). Trimming left V 6 bases short and J 2 bases short, with 11 bases between. CDR1 SGHTA and CDR2 FQGNSA come from the germline V gene. This CDR3 has 15 residues. The DNA of the CDR3 is TGTGCCAGCAGTACTGGAGGGGCTGGGGCCAACGTCCTGACTTTC. This encodes CASSTGGAGANVLTF.

The table lists this clone with a count of one. The rearrangement uses TRBV30 and TRBJ1-4; no definite D call. Looked up from germline, CDR1 is GTSNPN and CDR2 is SVGIG (reference sequence). Trimming shortened V by 0 bases and J by 7 bases, and 12 bases separated the two germline ends. The CDR3 has 14 amino acids. This CDR3 is CAWSVLGFSEKLFF. DNA for the CDR3: TGTGCCTGGAGTGTACTAGGATTCAGTGAAAAACTGTTTTTT.

This chain connects TRBV6-1 to TRBJ1-4; D is unresolved. Looked up from germline, CDR1 is MNHNS and CDR2 is SASEGT. Between the trimmed V and J ends, which lost 3 bases and 12 bases, there was a span of 11 bases. CDR3 length equals 12 residues. DNA for the CDR3: TGTGCCAGCAGTGATATCGCGCCCGAACTGTTTTTT. It is translated as CASSDIAPELFF.

The chain carries TRBV5-4 and TRBJ1-1, with D perhaps TRBD1 (5 bases). Trimming removed 2 bases from V and 5 bases from J, with 10 bases in between. Germline V gene data show CDR1 as SGHNT and CDR2 as YYREEE (reference sequence). The CDR3 extends over 13 amino acids. CDR3 region: CASSFSRGTEAFF. The CDR3 DNA is TGTGCCAGCAGCTTTAGCCGGGGGACTGAAGCTTTCTTT.

This sequence joins TRBV5-6 and TRBJ1-1, with a tentative D call TRBD1 (5 bases). The CDR3 has 14 amino acids. V lost 2 bases to trimming and J lost 1 base, with 9 bases between them. Germline-derived CDR1 and CDR2 are SGHDT and YYEEEE. CDR3 DNA: TGTGCCAGCAGCTTTGACAGTCGGAACACTGAAGCTTTCTTT. This sequence encodes CASSFDSRNTEAFF.

This chain uses TRBV6-6 with TRBJ1-2; no firm D call. Germline V CDR1 and CDR2: MNHNY, SVGAGI (reference sequence). The V end lost 6 bases, the J end lost 0 bases, and 5 bases lay between the germline ends. This CDR3 contains 12 residues. CDR3 loop: CASSQANYGYTF. DNA of the CDR3: TGTGCCAGCAGCCAGGCTAACTATGGCTACACCTTC.

The chain links TRBV7-9 to TRBJ1-1, with a weak D call TRBD1 (5 bases). Germline V gene data show CDR1 as SEHNR and CDR2 as FQNEAQ (reference sequence). The CDR3 is made up of 14 amino acids. Trimming removed 4 bases at V and 4 bases at J, with 13 bases between. CDR3 in DNA: TGTGCCAGCAGCTCCCGAGCGGGGGTCACTGAAGCTTTCTTT. Its translation is CASSSRAGVTEAFF.

The chain combines TRBV28 with TRBJ1-1; maybe TRBD1 (6 bases). Germline CDR1 reads MDHEN; CDR2 reads SYDVKM. Between the trimmed V and J ends, which lost 7 bases and 9 bases, there was a span of 18 bases. CDR3 size: 13 residues. Written as DNA, the CDR3 is TGTGCCAGCACCGTATCCCGGGACACCAAAGCTTTCTTT. Its translation: CASTVSRDTKAFF. The variable domain in full, completed from reference TRBV28 and TRBJ1-1, reads DVKVTQSSRYLVKRTGEKVFLECVQDMDHENMFWYRQDPGLGLRLIYFSYDVKMKEKGDIPEGYSVSREKKERFSLILESASTNQTSMYLCASTVSRDTKAFFGQGTRLTVV.

The chain is built from TRBV5-4 and TRBJ2-7; the D gene is possibly TRBD2 (5 bases). Germline V gives CDR1 SGHNT, CDR2 YYREEE (reference sequence). With 1 base removed from V and 3 bases from J, the gap between germline ends came to 14 bases. The CDR3 runs 15 residues. The CDR3 DNA reads as TGTGCCAGCAGCTTGTCTGGAGGTGGGGTCTACGAGCAGTACTTC. This encodes CASSLSGGGVYEQYF.

The sample holds a few counts of this clone. The chain has TRBV5-8 and TRBJ2-3, with 11 bases lining up with TRBD2. The V gene end was trimmed by 3 bases and the J gene end by 5 bases; junction bases not matched to a gene: 5. The CDR3 covers 15 residues. Germline V CDR1 and CDR2: SGHTS, YDEGEE. The CDR3 protein is CASSSGLAVGDTQYF. The CDR3 nucleotides read TGTGCCAGCAGCTCGGGACTAGCGGTTGGAGATACGCAGTATTTT.

The chain couples TRBV2 to TRBJ2-7, with TRBD2 matching 8 bases. V gave up 5 bases and J gave up 2 bases; unmatched junction bases: 8. This CDR3 spans 15 amino acids. Germline loops: CDR1 SNHLY, CDR2 FYNNEI. The CDR3 loop is CASSLGTSMTYEQYF. CDR3 coding DNA: TGTGCCAGCAGTTTGGGGACTAGTATGACCTACGAGCAGTACTTC.

This clone was observed once. The chain recombines TRBV28 with TRBJ1-2, with D unclear. The CDR3 is 12 amino acids. Germline V CDR1 and CDR2: MDHEN, SYDVKM. With 5 bases removed from V and 7 bases from J, the gap between germline ends came to 11 bases. CDR3 amino acids: CASSSTMGGYTF. CDR3 nucleotide sequence: TGTGCCAGCAGTAGTACCATGGGTGGCTACACCTTC.